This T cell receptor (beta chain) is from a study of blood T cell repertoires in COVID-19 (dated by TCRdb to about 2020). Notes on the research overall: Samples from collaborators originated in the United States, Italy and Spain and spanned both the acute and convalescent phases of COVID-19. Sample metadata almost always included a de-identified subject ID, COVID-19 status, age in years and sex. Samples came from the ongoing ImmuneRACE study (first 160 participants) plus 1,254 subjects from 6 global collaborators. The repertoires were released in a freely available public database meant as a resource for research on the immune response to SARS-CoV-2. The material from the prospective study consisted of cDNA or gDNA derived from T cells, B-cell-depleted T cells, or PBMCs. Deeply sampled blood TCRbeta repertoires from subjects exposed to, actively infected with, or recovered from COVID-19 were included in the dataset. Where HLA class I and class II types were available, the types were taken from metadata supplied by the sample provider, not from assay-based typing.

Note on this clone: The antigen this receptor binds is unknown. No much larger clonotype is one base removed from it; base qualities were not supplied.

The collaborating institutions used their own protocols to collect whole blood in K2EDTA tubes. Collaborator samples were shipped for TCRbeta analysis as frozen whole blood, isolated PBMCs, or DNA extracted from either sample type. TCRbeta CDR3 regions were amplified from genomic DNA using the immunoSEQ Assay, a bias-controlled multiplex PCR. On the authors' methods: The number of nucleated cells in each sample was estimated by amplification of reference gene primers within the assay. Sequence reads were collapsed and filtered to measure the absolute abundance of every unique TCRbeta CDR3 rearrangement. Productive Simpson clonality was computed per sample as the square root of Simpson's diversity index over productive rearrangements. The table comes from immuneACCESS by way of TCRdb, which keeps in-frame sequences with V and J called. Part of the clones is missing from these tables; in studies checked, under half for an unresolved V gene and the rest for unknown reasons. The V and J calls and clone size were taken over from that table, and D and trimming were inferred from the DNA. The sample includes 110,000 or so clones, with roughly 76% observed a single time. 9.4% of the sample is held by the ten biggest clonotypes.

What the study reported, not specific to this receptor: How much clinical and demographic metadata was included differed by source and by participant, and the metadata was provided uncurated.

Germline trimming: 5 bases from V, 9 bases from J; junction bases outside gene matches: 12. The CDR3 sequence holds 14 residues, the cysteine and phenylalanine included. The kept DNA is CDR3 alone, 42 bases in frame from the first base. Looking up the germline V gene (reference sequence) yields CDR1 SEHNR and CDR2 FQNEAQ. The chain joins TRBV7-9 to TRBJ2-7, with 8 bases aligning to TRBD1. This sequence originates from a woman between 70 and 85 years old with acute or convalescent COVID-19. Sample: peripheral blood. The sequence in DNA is TGTGCCAGCAGCACCGGGACAGGATTAGATGGGCAGTACTTC. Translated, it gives CASSTGTGLDGQYF.